The rows below give T cell receptor beta chains drawn from one sample of a study of cytomegalovirus exposure and HLA in healthy donors. Assay used: immunoSEQ multiplex PCR; TCRdb lists only in-frame clones, some missing. The data contain about 120,000 clones, roughly three quarters of them singletons. The specimen was PBMCs. The receptors come from a woman aged 40 to 50 in good health and CMV-seropositive. The CDR3 runs from the conserved cysteine through the conserved F or W. Each record gives: clone size, V gene, D gene, J gene, CDR3 DNA, CDR3 protein. The D gene is left open where the match is weak. Expanded clones are given a class, and other clones once, few, many or no size at all.

.	TRBV4-1	TRBD1	TRBJ1-2	TGCGCCAGCAGCCAGGGGGGGACAGGGAACTATGGCTACACCTTC	CASSQGGTGNYGYTF
.	TRBV6-1	.	TRBJ2-7	TGTGCCAGCATCGAGGCGAGGGGGGAGCAGTACTTC	CASIEARGEQYF
.	TRBV30	.	TRBJ1-1	TGTGCCTGGAGTAGGGGCGGGAGTGAAGCTTTCTTT	CAWSRGGSEAFF
.	TRBV18	TRBD1	TRBJ1-1	TGTGCCAGCTCACCTCCGACAGGGAGAAACACTGAAGCTTTCTTT	CASSPPTGRNTEAFF
.	TRBV5-1	TRBD1	TRBJ1-5	TGCGCCAGCAGCTTGGGGACAGGGGGCCTTCAGCCCCAGCATTTT	CASSLGTGGLQPQHF
.	TRBV29-1	.	TRBJ2-7	TGCAGCTGCCGCGAGGCCTCATACGAGCAGTACTTC	CSCREASYEQYF
few	TRBV27	.	TRBJ2-7	TGTGCCAGCAGTGAGGTGATAGACTCCTACGAGCAGTACTTC	CASSEVIDSYEQYF
.	TRBV19	TRBD1	TRBJ1-5	TGTGCCAGTAATTCCCAGGGGGCTAGCAATCAGCCCCAGCATTTT	CASNSQGASNQPQHF
.	TRBV6-6	TRBD2	TRBJ2-7	TGTGCCAGCATTAGAGCGGGGAACTACGAGCAGTACTTC	CASIRAGNYEQYF
.	TRBV7-2	.	TRBJ1-1	TGTGCCAGCAGCTTGATCCGGGGGAACACTGAAGCTTTCTTT	CASSLIRGNTEAFF
.	TRBV6-1	TRBD2	TRBJ2-3	TGTGCCAGCAGTGATTTCGGGACTAGCGAAGATACGCAGTATTTT	CASSDFGTSEDTQYF
.	TRBV14	TRBD1	TRBJ1-5	TGTGCCAGCAGCCCCTCGGGACAGGGGAGCAATCAGCCCCAGCATTTT	CASSPSGQGSNQPQHF
.	TRBV5-4	TRBD1	TRBJ1-2	TGTGCCAGCAGCTGGGACAGGGGAGGATCCCTTGGCTACACCTTC	CASSWDRGGSLGYTF
.	TRBV4-1	TRBD2	TRBJ2-1	TGCGCCAGCAGCCGACTGAGCGGGGGGGCCTACAATGAGCAGTTCTTC	CASSRLSGGAYNEQFF
.	TRBV18	TRBD1	TRBJ2-5	TGTGCCAGCTCACCCGACAGGGCCCCCCAAGAGACCCAGTACTTC	CASSPDRAPQETQYF
.	TRBV19	TRBD2	TRBJ2-3	TGTGCCAGTAGTAGCAGCGGGGCCGCAGATACGCAGTATTTT	CASSSSGAADTQYF
.	TRBV5-1	.	TRBJ2-5	TGCGCCAGCAGCTTGGGACCGGGGGTAACGGGCGAGACCCAGTACTTC	CASSLGPGVTGETQYF
.	TRBV5-4	.	TRBJ2-3	TGTGCCAGCACCCCAGGAGGAGGGCTCCCAGATACGCAGTATTTT	CASTPGGGLPDTQYF
.	TRBV27	TRBD1	TRBJ1-2	TGTGCCAGCACCACAAGGACAGGGGGTATTCATGGCTACACCTTC	CASTTRTGGIHGYTF
.	TRBV6-5	.	TRBJ2-7	TGTGCCAGCAGCCACAGTCCCTACGAGCAGTACTTC	CASSHSPYEQYF
few	TRBV4-1	TRBD1	TRBJ1-3	TGCGCCAGCAGCCAAGATCGGCAGGGGGCGCAACATTTT	CASSQDRQGAQHF
.	TRBV18	.	TRBJ1-6	TGTGCCAGCTCACCACGAGGGCCTGGGGATTCACCCCTCCACTTT	CASSPRGPGDSPLHF
.	TRBV5-1	TRBD1	TRBJ2-5	TGCGCCAGCAGCTTGGAGGGACAGGGGAAAGGGGATCAAGAGACCCAGTACTTC	CASSLEGQGKGDQETQYF
.	TRBV9	TRBD2	TRBJ2-5	TGTGCCAGCAGCGTAGCGGGGGGGCCCGTCGAGACCCAGTACTTC	CASSVAGGPVETQYF
.	TRBV5-1	.	TRBJ2-3	TGCGCCAGCAGCTTGGGCAGGGGCTATAGCACAGATACGCAGTATTTT	CASSLGRGYSTDTQYF
.	TRBV7-2	.	TRBJ2-3	TGTGCCAGCAGCTTAGACGGGGGGCGTGGAGATACGCAGTATTTT	CASSLDGGRGDTQYF
.	TRBV4-1	.	TRBJ1-2	TGCGCCAGCAGCCAAGAAGTAGTGGCTAACTATGGCTACACCTTC	CASSQEVVANYGYTF
.	TRBV19	.	TRBJ1-4	TGTGCCAGTAGTATGATCTGGGGAGCTAATGAAAAACTGTTTTTT	CASSMIWGANEKLFF
.	TRBV7-9	TRBD1	TRBJ1-2	TGTGCCAGCAGCTCCGGACAGGCGTATGGCTACACCTTC	CASSSGQAYGYTF
.	TRBV30	.	TRBJ1-6	TGTGCCTGGAGCCCTTTAGGGACTGCCAATTCACCCCTCCACTTT	CAWSPLGTANSPLHF
.	TRBV7-3	TRBD1	TRBJ1-1	TGTGCCAGCAGCGCGACAGGGCTGAACACTGAAGCTTTCTTT	CASSATGLNTEAFF
.	TRBV7-9	TRBD1	TRBJ2-7	TGTGCCAGCAGCGCCTCCGGGACAGGATACTACGAGCAGTACTTC	CASSASGTGYYEQYF
.	TRBV25-1	TRBD2	TRBJ2-7	TGTGCCAGCAAGTCGACTAGCCTCGAGCAGTACTTC	CASKSTSLEQYF
.	TRBV18	TRBD1	TRBJ1-6	TGTGCCAGCTCGGGGGGGACAGGCGATAATTCACCCCTCCACTTT	CASSGGTGDNSPLHF
.	TRBV6-1	TRBD1	TRBJ1-4	TGTGCCACCGCCCCAGGGGGAGAGGAAAAACTGTTTTTT	CATAPGGEEKLFF
once	TRBV6-1	TRBD1	TRBJ1-2	TGTGCCAGCATCACGGACAGGAACGGGGATTATGGCTACACCTTC	CASITDRNGDYGYTF
.	TRBV5-1	.	TRBJ1-4	TGCGCCAAGGCCGGGACTGCTAATGAAAAACTGTTTTTT	CAKAGTANEKLFF
.	TRBV12-5	.	TRBJ2-1	TGTGCTAGTGGTTCCGGACAGTCGGCACACAATGAGCAGTTCTTC	CASGSGQSAHNEQFF
.	TRBV2	.	TRBJ2-3	TGTGCCAGCAGTCGGGGCACAGATACGCAGTATTTT	CASSRGTDTQYF
.	TRBV28	.	TRBJ1-2	TGTGCCAGCGTGGGAGGGAGGATTGGCTACACCTTC	CASVGGRIGYTF
few	TRBV5-5	.	TRBJ2-5	TGTGCCAGCAGCCCTTTCGACAGAATCCAAGAGACCCAGTACTTC	CASSPFDRIQETQYF
.	TRBV28	TRBD2	TRBJ2-5	TGTGCCAGCAGTTTAAACAGCGGGGGAGGGGTAGAGACCCAGTACTTC	CASSLNSGGGVETQYF
.	TRBV5-1	.	TRBJ1-3	TGCGCCAGCAGCTTGTTACCAGGCACGGGAAACACCATATATTTT	CASSLLPGTGNTIYF
.	TRBV2	.	TRBJ1-1	TGTGCCAGCCAGCGGGAGGTGGGGGTCCCTGAAGCTTTCTTT	CASQREVGVPEAFF
once	TRBV4-1	.	TRBJ1-2	TGCGCCAGCAGCCAAGGTTCCGGGAACTATGGCTACACCTTC	CASSQGSGNYGYTF
.	TRBV11-2	TRBD1	TRBJ1-5	TGTGCCAGCAGCCGGACAGGGGTCGGCCAGCCCCAGCATTTT	CASSRTGVGQPQHF
.	TRBV9	TRBD2	TRBJ2-1	TGTGCCAGCAGCTCTCGACTAGCGGGGAATGAGCAGTTCTTC	CASSSRLAGNEQFF
.	TRBV29-1	.	TRBJ2-3	TGCAGCGCTTCCAGGGGGGAAACCACAGATACGCAGTATTTT	CSASRGETTDTQYF